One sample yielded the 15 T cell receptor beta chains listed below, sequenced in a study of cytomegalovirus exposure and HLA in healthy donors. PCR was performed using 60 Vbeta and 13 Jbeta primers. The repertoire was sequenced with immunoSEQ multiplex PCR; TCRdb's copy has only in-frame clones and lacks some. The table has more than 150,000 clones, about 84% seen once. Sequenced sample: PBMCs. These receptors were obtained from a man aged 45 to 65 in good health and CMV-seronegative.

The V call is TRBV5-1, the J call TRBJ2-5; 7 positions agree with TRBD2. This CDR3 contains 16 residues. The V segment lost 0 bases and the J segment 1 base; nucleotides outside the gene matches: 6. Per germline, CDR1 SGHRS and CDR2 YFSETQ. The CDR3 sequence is CASSLGGASGQETQYF. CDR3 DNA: TGCGCCAGCAGCTTGGGAGGGGCTAGCGGCCAAGAGACCCAGTACTTC.

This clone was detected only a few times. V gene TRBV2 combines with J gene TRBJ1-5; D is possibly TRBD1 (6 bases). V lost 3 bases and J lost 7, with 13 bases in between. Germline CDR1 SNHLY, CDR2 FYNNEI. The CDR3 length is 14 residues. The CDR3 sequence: CASSDKGVRQPQHF. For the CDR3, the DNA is TGTGCCAGCAGTGATAAGGGGGTTAGGCAGCCCCAGCATTTT. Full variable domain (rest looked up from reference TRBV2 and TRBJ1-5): EPEVTQTPSHQVTQMGQEVILRCVPISNHLYFYWYRQILGQKVEFLVSFYNNEISEKSEIFDDQFSVERPDGSNFTLKIRSTKLEDSAMYFCASSDKGVRQPQHFGDGTRLSIL.

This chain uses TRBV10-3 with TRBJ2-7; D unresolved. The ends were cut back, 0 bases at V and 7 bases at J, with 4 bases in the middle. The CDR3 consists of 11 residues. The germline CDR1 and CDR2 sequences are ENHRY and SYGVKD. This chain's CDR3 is CAISESREQYF. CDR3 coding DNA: TGTGCCATCAGTGAGTCCCGGGAGCAGTACTTC.

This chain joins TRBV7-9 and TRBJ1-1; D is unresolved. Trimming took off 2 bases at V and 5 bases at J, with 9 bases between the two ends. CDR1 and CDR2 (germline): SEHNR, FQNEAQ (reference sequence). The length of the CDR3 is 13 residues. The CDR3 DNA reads TGTGCCAGCAGCTTAACGGGTTATACTGAAGCTTTCTTT. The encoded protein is CASSLTGYTEAFF.

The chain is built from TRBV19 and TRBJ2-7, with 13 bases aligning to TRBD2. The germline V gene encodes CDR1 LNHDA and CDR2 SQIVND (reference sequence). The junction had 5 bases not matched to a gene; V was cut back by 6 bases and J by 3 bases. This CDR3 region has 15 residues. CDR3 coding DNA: TGTGCCAGTAGGAGGGGACTAGCGGGGAACTACGAGCAGTACTTC. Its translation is CASRRGLAGNYEQYF.

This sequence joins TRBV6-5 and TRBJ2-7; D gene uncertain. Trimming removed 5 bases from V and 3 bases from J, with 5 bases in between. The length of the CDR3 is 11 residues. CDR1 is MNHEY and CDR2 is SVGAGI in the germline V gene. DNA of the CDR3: TGTGCCAGCAGTAAACTCTACGAGCAGTACTTC. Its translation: CASSKLYEQYF.

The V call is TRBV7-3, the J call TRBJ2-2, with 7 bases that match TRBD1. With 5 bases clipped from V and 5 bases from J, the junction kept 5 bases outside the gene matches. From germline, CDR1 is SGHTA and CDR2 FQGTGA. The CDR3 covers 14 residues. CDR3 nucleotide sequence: TGTGCCAGCAGCCGCGACAGGGCTACCGGGGAGCTGTTTTTT. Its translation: CASSRDRATGELFF.

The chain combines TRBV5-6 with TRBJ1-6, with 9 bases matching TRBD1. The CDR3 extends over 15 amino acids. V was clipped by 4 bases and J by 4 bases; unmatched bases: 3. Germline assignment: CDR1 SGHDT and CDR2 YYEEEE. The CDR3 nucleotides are TGTGCCAGCAGCCCCGGACAGGGGTATAATTCACCCCTCCACTTT. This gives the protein CASSPGQGYNSPLHF.

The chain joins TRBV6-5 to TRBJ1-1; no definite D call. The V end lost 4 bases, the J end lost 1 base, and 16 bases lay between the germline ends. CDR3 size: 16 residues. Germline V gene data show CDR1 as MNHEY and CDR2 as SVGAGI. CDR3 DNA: TGTGCCAGCAGTTCTGGGCGAGGGCCGACGAACACTGAAGCTTTCTTT. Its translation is CASSSGRGPTNTEAFF.

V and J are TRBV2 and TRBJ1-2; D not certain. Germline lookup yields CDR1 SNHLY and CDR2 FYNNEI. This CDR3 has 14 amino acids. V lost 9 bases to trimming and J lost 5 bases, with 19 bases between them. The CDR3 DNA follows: TGTGCCAGTAACCTTCGTGAGGGCGATTATGGCTACACCTTC. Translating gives CASNLREGDYGYTF.

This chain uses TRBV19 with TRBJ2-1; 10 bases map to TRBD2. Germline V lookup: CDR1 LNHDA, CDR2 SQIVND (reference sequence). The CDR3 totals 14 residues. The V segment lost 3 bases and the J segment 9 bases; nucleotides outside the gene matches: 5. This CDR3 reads CASSMGLAGGEQFF. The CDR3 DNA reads TGTGCCAGTAGTATGGGGTTAGCGGGGGGTGAGCAGTTCTTC. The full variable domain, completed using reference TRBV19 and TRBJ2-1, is DGGITQSPKYLFRKEGQNVTLSCEQNLNHDAMYWYRQDPGQGLRLIYYSQIVNDFQKGDIAEGYSVSREKKESFPLTVTSAQKNPTAFYLCASSMGLAGGEQFFGPGTRLTVL.

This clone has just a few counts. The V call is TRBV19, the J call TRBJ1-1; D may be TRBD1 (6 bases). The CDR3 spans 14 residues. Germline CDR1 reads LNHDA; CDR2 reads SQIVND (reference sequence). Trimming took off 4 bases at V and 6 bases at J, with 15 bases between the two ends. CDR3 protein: CASSKTGIGAEAFF. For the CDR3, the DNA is TGTGCCAGTAGTAAAACAGGGATAGGCGCTGAAGCTTTCTTT.

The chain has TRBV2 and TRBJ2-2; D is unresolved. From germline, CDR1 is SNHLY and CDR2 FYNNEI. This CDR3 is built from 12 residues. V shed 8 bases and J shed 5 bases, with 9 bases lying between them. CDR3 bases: TGTGCCAGCCTGAGGCCTACCGGGGAGCTGTTTTTT. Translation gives CASLRPTGELFF.

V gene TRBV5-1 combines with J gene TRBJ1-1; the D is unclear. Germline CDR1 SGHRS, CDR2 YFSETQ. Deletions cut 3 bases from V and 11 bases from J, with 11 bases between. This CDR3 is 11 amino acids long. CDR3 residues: CASSSGAAAFF. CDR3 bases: TGCGCCAGCAGCTCCGGAGCGGCTGCTTTCTTT.

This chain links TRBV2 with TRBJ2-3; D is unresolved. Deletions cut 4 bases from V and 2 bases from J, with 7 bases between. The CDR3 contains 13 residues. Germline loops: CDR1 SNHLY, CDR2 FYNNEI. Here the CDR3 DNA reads TGTGCCAGCAGTGGGAGACCCACAGATACGCAGTATTTT. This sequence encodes CASSGRPTDTQYF. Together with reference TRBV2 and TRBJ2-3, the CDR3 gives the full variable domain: EPEVTQTPSHQVTQMGQEVILRCVPISNHLYFYWYRQILGQKVEFLVSFYNNEISEKSEIFDDQFSVERPDGSNFTLKIRSTKLEDSAMYFCASSGRPTDTQYFGPGTRLTVL.